This entry concerns a single T cell receptor (beta chain). Its antigen is unidentified. The CDR3 totals 16 residues. Germline V gene data show CDR1 as SGHVS and CDR2 as FQNEAQ. V was pared by 5 bases and J by 3 bases, with 11 bases of the junction left unmatched. These data are taken from a study of Ad26.COV2.S vaccination and SARS-CoV-2 variants. Study in general: Among those in the COV1001 Ad26.COV2.S trial arm was the donor. Each vaccinee took Ad26.COV2.S intramuscularly, once or twice 56 days apart. Broader study findings: Recipients given vaccine exceeded placebo recipients in spike-specific TCR breadth. Reportedly, after vaccination the spike-specific CD8+ and CD4+ T cell responses displayed substantial breadth.

As for treatment: 15 to 20 received Ad26.COV2.S at low or high dose, single or two shots; 5 received placebo; per-sample allocation not given. Sampling was performed 63 days after the first vaccine or placebo injection. Clones were sequenced by immunoSEQ multiplex PCR, and TCRdb holds only the in-frame ones, with some missing. The sample has approximately 480,000 clones, around 88% seen once. This TCR was recovered from a person between 18 and 60 years old who received the Ad26.COV2.S COVID-19 vaccine or a placebo. Source: peripheral blood, taken in a trial of Ad26.COV2.S vaccine versus placebo. This chain uses TRBV7-8 with TRBJ2-3, with 7 bases aligning to TRBD2. The CDR3 nucleotides read TGTGCCAGCAGCGTCAGCAGCGGGATCGGGACAGATACGCAGTATTTT. Amino acids: CASSVSSGIGTDTQYF.